These 14 T cell receptor beta chains came from one sample sequenced in a study of neurological immune-mediated disorders. Via MiXCR, TCRdb re-called the 5' RACE reads, giving one row per CDR3 protein. Among fewer than 45,000 distinct CDR3 sequences, around 6% were seen once, and the ten largest hold around 0.55%. The sequencing sample was made of CD4+ T cells from blood. These receptors came from a woman between 40 and 50 years old in good health.

The sample holds many counts of this clonotype. The chain is built from TRBV20-1 and TRBJ2-4; a weak D match, TRBD1 (5 bases). Trimming pared 2 bases from V and 6 bases from J, leaving 5 bases between. The CDR3 extends over 11 amino acids. The germline V gene has CDR1 DFQATT and CDR2 SNEGSKA (reference sequence). Here the CDR3 DNA reads TGCAGTGCTAGAAGGGGAAACATTCAGTACTTC. This codes for CSARRGNIQYF.

This clonotype has a count of ten or more. V is TRBV9 and J is TRBJ2-5; D not certain. From germline, CDR1 is SGDLS and CDR2 YYNGEE. Trimming cost V 3 bases and J 7 bases, with 13 bases left between them. The CDR3 contains 13 residues. The CDR3 DNA is TGTGCCAGCAGCGGACAAGGGTTTCTGACCCAGTACTTC. It specifies CASSGQGFLTQYF.

This clonotype was observed many times. V and J are TRBV7-2 and TRBJ2-1; possibly TRBD2 for D (7 bases). Trimming stripped 5 bases from V and 15 bases from J, with 29 bases between. The CDR3 has 16 amino acids. Germline V gene sequence: CDR1 SGHTA, CDR2 FQGNSA. The CDR3 protein is CASSTRLAGGVPTVFF. CDR3 DNA: TGTGCCAGCAGCACCCGACTAGCCGGGGGCGTCCCAACTGTGTTCTTC.

This clonotype has a count of ten or more. The gene calls are TRBV12-3 or TRBV12-4 and TRBJ2-3; D may be TRBD2 (5 bases). The CDR3 loop spans 15 amino acids. V lost 5 bases, J lost 1 base, and 13 bases lay in between. DNA of the CDR3: TGTGCCAGCAGTCCCCAAGAGGGAGGCACAGATACGCAGTATTTT. Translating gives CASSPQEGGTDTQYF.

This clonotype has a count of ten or more. This rearrangement joins TRBV5-1 to TRBJ2-1; D ambiguous. Trimming left V 4 bases short and J 3 bases short, with 14 bases between. Germline CDR1 SGHRS, CDR2 YFSETQ. The CDR3 has 15 residues. CDR3 sequence: CASSPPLGNYNEQFF. CDR3 in DNA: TGCGCCAGCAGCCCCCCATTGGGAAACTACAATGAGCAGTTCTTC.

The table lists this clonotype with many counts. The chain recombines TRBV14 with TRBJ1-5; 7 bases agree with TRBD1. The CDR3 has 13 amino acids. V trimming: 7 bases; J trimming: 2 bases; junction bases outside the gene matches: 2. CDR1 is SGHDN and CDR2 is FVKESK in the germline V gene. CDR3 amino acids: CASNQGGNQPQHF. The CDR3 DNA is TGTGCCAGCAACCAGGGGGGCAATCAGCCCCAGCATTTT.

CDR3 in amino acids: CASSTPSSTDTQYF. For the CDR3, the DNA is TGTGCCAGTAGTACTCCTTCGTCCACAGATACGCAGTATTTT. The V gene is TRBV19, the J gene TRBJ2-3; D gene uncertain. Germline CDR1 reads LNHDA; CDR2 reads SQIVND (reference sequence). The CDR3 runs to 14 residues. The V end lost 4 bases, the J end lost 2 bases, and 10 bases lay between the germline ends.

There are many counts of this clonotype. The chain carries TRBV5-5 and TRBJ1-1; perhaps TRBD1 as D (6 bases). The CDR3 contains 14 residues. The germline gives CDR1 SGHKS, CDR2 YYEKEE (reference sequence). The V and J ends lost 5 bases and 1 base respectively, with 12 bases between them. In nucleotides, the CDR3 is TGTGCCAGCAGTTTCGGACAGCCGAACACTGAAGCTTTCTTT. This translates into CASSFGQPNTEAFF.

This clonotype was detected many times. This chain links TRBV25-1 with TRBJ1-4; D ambiguous. The germline V gene encodes CDR1 MGHDK and CDR2 SYGVNS. Trimming cost V 3 bases and J 3 bases, with 8 bases left between them. CDR3 length: 14 amino acids. The CDR3 loop is CASSDHSSNEKLFF. DNA for the CDR3: TGTGCCAGCAGTGATCACAGTTCTAATGAAAAACTGTTTTTT.

There are a few counts of this clonotype. The V gene is TRBV14, the J gene TRBJ1-2; D not certain. The CDR3 sequence is 18 residues long. Between the trimmed V and J ends, which lost 0 bases and 8 bases, there was a span of 25 bases. Germline V gene lookup returns CDR1 SGHDN and CDR2 FVKESK. The CDR3 sequence: CASSQESGPPPPGLGYTF. The DNA for the CDR3 is TGTGCCAGCAGCCAAGAAAGTGGGCCCCCGCCTCCAGGCCTGGGCTACACCTTC.

This clonotype was detected ten times or more. The chain is built from TRBV5-1 and TRBJ1-1; 11 bases line up with TRBD1. Germline-derived CDR1 and CDR2 are SGHRS and YFSETQ. Losses at the gene ends were 2 bases for V and 1 base for J; bases not matched to a gene: 10. This CDR3 comprises 18 residues. CDR3 region: CASSFLPSGQGANTEAFF. DNA of the CDR3: TGCGCCAGCAGCTTCTTGCCCTCCGGACAGGGGGCGAACACTGAAGCTTTCTTT.

This clonotype was counted many times. The chain has TRBV21-1 and TRBJ1-1; the D segment call TRBD1 is taken from the table without a DNA check. TRBV21-1 has pseudogene status. The CDR3 runs to 16 residues. Here the CDR3 reads CASSPPKDPVNTEAFF. The CDR3 region has the DNA TGTGCCAGCAGCCCCCCCAAGGATCCGGTGAACACTGAAGCTTTCTTT.

The sample holds many counts of this clonotype. The rearrangement links TRBV7-3 to TRBJ2-5; TRBD2 matches at 7 bases. The J segment lost 5 bases and the V segment lost 5 bases, leaving 5 bases of the junction unmatched. Per germline, CDR1 SGHTA and CDR2 FQGTGA. This CDR3 has 13 amino acids. CDR3 coding DNA: TGTGCCAGCAGCCGGGGAGGGGTCGAGACCCAGTACTTC. This sequence encodes CASSRGGVETQYF.

This clonotype was observed many times. CDR3 coding DNA: TGTGCCAGCAGCCCCACAGGGGACGAGCAGTACTTC. Translated, it gives CASSPTGDEQYF. This chain uses TRBV7-2 with TRBJ2-7, with 7 positions matching TRBD1. Germline-derived CDR1 and CDR2 are SGHTA and FQGNSA. V was clipped by 5 bases and J by 5 bases; unmatched bases: 3. The CDR3 runs to 12 residues. Full variable domain (rest looked up from reference TRBV7-2 and TRBJ2-7): GAGVSQSPSNKVTEKGKDVELRCDPISGHTALYWYRQSLGQGLEFLIYFQGNSAPDKSGLPSDRFSAERTGGSVSTLTIQRTQQEDSAVYLCASSPTGDEQYFGPGTRLTVT.